Listed below are T cell receptor beta chains from one sample, sequenced in a study of tumor-infiltrating lymphocytes in oesophageal squamous cell carcinoma. Using its own MiXCR run on the PCR reads, TCRdb lists one record per CDR3 protein. The sample lists roughly 14,000 distinct CDR3 sequences; approximately 51% were seen once. Sequencing was performed on blood. Receptor source: a male donor with esophageal squamous cell carcinoma. The conserved cysteine and the conserved F or W are not part of the CDR3 here.

J gene: .
V gene: TRBV7-2
CDR3 protein: ASRGPLSTDTQY

J gene: TRBJ2-3
V gene: TRBV7-6
CDR3 protein: ASSLGWAEADTQY

J gene: TRBJ2-1
V gene: TRBV7-3
CDR3 protein: ASSLGSRYNEQF

J gene: .
V gene: TRBV7-2
CDR3 protein: ASSLALMGLSSYEQY

J gene: TRBJ2-5
V gene: TRBV7-6
CDR3 protein: ASSPMGETQY

J gene: .
V gene: TRBV7-3
CDR3 protein: ASSPGYPSYEQY

J gene: TRBJ2-1
V gene: TRBV7-8
CDR3 protein: ASSLRGTGINNEQF

J gene: .
V gene: TRBV7-9
CDR3 protein: ASSLGYGRNYEQY

J gene: TRBJ1-2
V gene: TRBV6-2/TRBV6-3
CDR3 protein: ASSSGQGIRPYGYT

J gene: .
V gene: TRBV7-8
CDR3 protein: ASRPGTSNEQF

J gene: .
V gene: TRBV10-3
CDR3 protein: AISARLQETQF

J gene: .
V gene: TRBV7-2
CDR3 protein: ASSVWTGSYEQY

J gene: TRBJ2-1
V gene: TRBV10-2
CDR3 protein: ASTTSGNRYNEQF

J gene: TRBJ2-1
V gene: TRBV3-1
CDR3 protein: ASSHRPSGGNEQF

J gene: TRBJ1-1
V gene: TRBV5-1
CDR3 protein: ASSPWGNTEAF

J gene: TRBJ2-7
V gene: TRBV6-6
CDR3 protein: ASSYLFDEQY

J gene: TRBJ2-1
V gene: TRBV7-8
CDR3 protein: ASSPRQGPSYEQF

J gene: .
V gene: TRBV11-2
CDR3 protein: ASSLERNNEQY

J gene: .
V gene: TRBV11-2
CDR3 protein: ASNMDSWLAGSVEQF

J gene: TRBJ2-3
V gene: TRBV7-3
CDR3 protein: ASSPSYLGTDTQY

J gene: TRBJ1-2
V gene: TRBV7-9
CDR3 protein: ASSLPSDYGYT

J gene: TRBJ2-1
V gene: TRBV5-4
CDR3 protein: ASSLKLAGNTEQF

J gene: TRBJ2-5
V gene: TRBV11-1
CDR3 protein: ASSSWERV

J gene: .
V gene: TRBV6-2/TRBV6-3
CDR3 protein: ACQGDQSRTQY

J gene: TRBJ2-5
V gene: TRBV4-2
CDR3 protein: ASSPGTSGNNEQY

J gene: TRBJ2-2
V gene: TRBV3-1
CDR3 protein: ASSQGLRGQRELF

J gene: TRBJ2-5
V gene: TRBV7-2
CDR3 protein: ASSRQTNQETQY

J gene: TRBJ2-7
V gene: TRBV7-2
CDR3 protein: ASSWGLAGGYEQY

J gene: TRBJ1-1
V gene: TRBV7-3
CDR3 protein: ASSQQGRDTEAF

J gene: TRBJ2-1
V gene: TRBV7-3
CDR3 protein: ASSYSGTQSSYNEQF

J gene: .
V gene: TRBV7-8
CDR3 protein: ASSLGGGGDYGYT

J gene: TRBJ1-4
V gene: TRBV5-6
CDR3 protein: ASSPGALNEKLF